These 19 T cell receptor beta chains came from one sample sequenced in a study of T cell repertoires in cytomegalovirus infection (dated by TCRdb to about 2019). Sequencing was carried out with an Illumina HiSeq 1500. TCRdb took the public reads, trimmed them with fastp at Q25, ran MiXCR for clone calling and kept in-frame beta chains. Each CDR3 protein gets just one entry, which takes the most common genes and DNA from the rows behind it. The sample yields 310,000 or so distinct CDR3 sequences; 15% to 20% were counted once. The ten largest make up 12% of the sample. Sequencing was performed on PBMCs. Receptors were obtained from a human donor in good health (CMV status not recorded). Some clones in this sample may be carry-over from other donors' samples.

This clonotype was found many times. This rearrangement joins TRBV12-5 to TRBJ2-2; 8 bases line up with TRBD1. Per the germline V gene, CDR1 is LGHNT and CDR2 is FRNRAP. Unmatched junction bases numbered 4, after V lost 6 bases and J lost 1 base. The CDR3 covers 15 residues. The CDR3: CASGSGQGNTGELFF. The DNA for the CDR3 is TGTGCTAGTGGATCAGGACAGGGGAACACCGGGGAGCTGTTTTTT. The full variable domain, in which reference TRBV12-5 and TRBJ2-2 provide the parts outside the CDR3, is DARVTQTPRHKVTEMGQEVTMRCQPILGHNTVFWYRQTMMQGLELLAYFRNRAPLDDSGMPKDRFSAEMPDATLATLKIQPSEPRDSAVYFCASGSGQGNTGELFFGEGSRLTVL.

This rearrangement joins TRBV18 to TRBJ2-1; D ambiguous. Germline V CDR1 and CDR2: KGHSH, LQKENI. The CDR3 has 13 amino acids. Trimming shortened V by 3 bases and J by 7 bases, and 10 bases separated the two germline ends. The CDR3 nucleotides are TGTGCCAGCTCACCCCCAGCAGCGAATGAGCAGTTCTTC. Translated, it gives CASSPPAANEQFF.

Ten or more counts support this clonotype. The CDR3, as DNA: TGTGCCAGCAGATCCCAGGGGGCAACTAATGAAAAACTGTTTTTT. It specifies CASRSQGATNEKLFF. This chain connects TRBV12-3 or TRBV12-4 to TRBJ1-4; 7 bases are a match to TRBD1. The V and J ends lost 6 bases and 0 bases, in that order; junction bases with no gene match: 4. CDR3 length equals 15 residues.

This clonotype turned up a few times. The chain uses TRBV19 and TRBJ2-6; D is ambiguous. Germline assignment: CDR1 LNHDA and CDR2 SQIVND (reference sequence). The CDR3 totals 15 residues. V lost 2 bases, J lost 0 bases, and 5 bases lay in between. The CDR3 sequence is CASSIFASGANVLTF. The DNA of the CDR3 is TGTGCCAGTAGTATATTCGCCTCTGGGGCCAACGTCCTGACTTTC.

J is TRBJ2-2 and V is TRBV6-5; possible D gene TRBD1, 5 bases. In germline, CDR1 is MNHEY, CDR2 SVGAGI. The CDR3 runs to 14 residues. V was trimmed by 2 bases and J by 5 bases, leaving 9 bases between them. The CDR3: CASSYQGITGELFF. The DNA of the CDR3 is TGTGCCAGCAGTTACCAGGGAATTACCGGGGAGCTGTTTTTT.

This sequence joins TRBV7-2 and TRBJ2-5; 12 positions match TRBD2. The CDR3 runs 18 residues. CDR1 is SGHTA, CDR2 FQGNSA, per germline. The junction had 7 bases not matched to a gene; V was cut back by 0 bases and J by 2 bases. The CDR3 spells CASSLAASGGARQETQYF. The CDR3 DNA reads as TGTGCCAGCAGCTTAGCGGCTAGCGGGGGGGCGAGGCAAGAGACCCAGTACTTC.

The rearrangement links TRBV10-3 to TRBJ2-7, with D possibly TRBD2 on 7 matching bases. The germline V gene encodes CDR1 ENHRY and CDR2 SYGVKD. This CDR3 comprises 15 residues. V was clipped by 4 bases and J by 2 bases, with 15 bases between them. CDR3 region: CAISVGGGLPYEQYF. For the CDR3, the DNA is TGTGCCATCAGTGTGGGGGGGGGCCTCCCCTACGAGCAGTACTTC.

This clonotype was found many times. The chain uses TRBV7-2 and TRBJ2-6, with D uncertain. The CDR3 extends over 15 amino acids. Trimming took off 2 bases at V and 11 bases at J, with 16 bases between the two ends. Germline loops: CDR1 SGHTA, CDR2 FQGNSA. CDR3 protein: CASSLISAGLYVLTF. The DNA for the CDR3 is TGTGCCAGCAGCTTAATATCGGCAGGCCTCTACGTCCTGACTTTC.

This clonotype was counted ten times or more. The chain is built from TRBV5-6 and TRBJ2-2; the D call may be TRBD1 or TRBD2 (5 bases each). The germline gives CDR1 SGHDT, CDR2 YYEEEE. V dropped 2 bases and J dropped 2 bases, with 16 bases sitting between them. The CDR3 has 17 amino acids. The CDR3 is CASSFRTGRTNTGELFF. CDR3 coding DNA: TGTGCCAGCAGCTTTAGAACGGGACGGACCAACACCGGGGAGCTGTTTTTT.

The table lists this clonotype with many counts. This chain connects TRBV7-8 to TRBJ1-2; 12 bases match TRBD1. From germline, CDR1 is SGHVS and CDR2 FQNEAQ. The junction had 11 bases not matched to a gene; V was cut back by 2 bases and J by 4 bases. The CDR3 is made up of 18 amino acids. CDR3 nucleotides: TGTGCCAGCAGCTTATTCGGGACAGGGGGCCTTTCAGGCTATGGCTACACCTTC. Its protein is CASSLFGTGGLSGYGYTF.

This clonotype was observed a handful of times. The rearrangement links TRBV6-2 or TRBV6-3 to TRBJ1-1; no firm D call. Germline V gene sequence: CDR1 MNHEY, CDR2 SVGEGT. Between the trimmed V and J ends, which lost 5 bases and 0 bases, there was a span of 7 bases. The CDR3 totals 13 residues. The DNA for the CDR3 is TGTGCCAGCAGTGAAACTATGAACACTGAAGCTTTCTTT. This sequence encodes CASSETMNTEAFF.

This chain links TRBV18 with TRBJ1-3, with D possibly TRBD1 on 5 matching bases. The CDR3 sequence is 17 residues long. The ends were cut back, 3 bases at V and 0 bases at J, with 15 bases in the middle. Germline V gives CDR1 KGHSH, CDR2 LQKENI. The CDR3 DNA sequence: TGTGCCAGCTCACCGGGCGGTGGGGGTACCTCTGGAAACACCATATATTTT. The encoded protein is CASSPGGGGTSGNTIYF.

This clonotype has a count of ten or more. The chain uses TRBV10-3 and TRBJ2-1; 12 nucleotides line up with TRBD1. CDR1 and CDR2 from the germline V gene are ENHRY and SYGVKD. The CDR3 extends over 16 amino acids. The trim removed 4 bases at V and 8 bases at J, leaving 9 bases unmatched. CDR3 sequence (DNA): TGTGCCATCAGTGCGCAAGCAGGGACAGGGGGCGATGAGCAGTTCTTC. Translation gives CAISAQAGTGGDEQFF.

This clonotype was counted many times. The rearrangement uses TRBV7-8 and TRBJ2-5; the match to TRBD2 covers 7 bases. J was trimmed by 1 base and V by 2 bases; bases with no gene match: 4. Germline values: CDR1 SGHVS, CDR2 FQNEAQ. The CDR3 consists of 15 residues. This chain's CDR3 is CASSLLGLTQETQYF. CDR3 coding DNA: TGTGCCAGCAGCTTATTGGGACTAACCCAAGAGACCCAGTACTTC. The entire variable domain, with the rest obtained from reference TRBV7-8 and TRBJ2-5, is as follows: GAGVSQSPRYKVAKRGQDVALRCDPISGHVSLFWYQQALGQGPEFLTYFQNEAQLDKSGLPSDRFFAERPEGSVSTLKIQRTQQEDSAVYLCASSLLGLTQETQYFGPGTRLLVL.

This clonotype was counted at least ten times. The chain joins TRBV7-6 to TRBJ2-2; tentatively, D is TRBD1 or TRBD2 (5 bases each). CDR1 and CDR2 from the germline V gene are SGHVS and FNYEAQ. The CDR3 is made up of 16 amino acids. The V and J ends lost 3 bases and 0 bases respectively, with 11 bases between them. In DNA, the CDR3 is TGTGCCAGCAGCTTGTTGGGGGTTTCGAACACCGGGGAGCTGTTTTTT. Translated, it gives CASSLLGVSNTGELFF. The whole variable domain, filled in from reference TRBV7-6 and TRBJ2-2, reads GAGVSQSPRYKVTKRGQDVALRCDPISGHVSLYWYRQALGQGPEFLTYFNYEAQQDKSGLPNDRFSAERPEGSISTLTIQRTEQRDSAMYRCASSLLGVSNTGELFFGEGSRLTVL.

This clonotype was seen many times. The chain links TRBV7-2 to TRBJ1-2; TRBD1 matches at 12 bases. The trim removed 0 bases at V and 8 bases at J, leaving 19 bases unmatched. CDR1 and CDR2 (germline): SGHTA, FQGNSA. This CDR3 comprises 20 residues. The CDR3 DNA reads TGTGCCAGCAGCTTAGCAGTTTTGTTCGGCTCGGGACAGGGGGCTGGGGGCTACACCTTC. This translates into CASSLAVLFGSGQGAGGYTF.

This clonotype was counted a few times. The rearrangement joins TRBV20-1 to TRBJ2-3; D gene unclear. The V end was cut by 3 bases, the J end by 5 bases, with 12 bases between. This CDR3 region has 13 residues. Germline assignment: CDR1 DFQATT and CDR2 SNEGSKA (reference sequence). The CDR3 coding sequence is TGCAGTGCTAGTAGAACGGATGGAGATACGCAGTATTTT. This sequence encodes CSASRTDGDTQYF.

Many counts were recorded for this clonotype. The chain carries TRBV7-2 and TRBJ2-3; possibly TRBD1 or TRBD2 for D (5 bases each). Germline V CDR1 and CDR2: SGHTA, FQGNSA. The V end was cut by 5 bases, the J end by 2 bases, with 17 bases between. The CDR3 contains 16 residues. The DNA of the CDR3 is TGTGCCAGCAGCACCTCCGGGACCTTTAACACAGATACGCAGTATTTT. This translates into CASSTSGTFNTDTQYF.

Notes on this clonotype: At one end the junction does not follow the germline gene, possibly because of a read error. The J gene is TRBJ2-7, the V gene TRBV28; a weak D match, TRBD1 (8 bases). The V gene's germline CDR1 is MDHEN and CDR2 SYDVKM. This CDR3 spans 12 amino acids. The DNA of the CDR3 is TGTGCCAGCAGTCCGCGGACAGGGCCTAGCGGCTTC. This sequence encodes CASSPRTGPSGF.